Listed here is a single TCR beta chain. The antigen is undetermined. This record belongs to a study of radiotherapy plus CTLA-4 blockade in lung cancer. Germline V gene data show CDR1 as SEHNR and CDR2 as FQNEAQ (reference sequence). The CDR3 runs 14 residues. The V end lost 5 bases, the J end lost 3 bases, and 12 bases lay between the germline ends. Assay: immunoSEQ multiplex PCR; the TCRdb copy retains only in-frame clones and omits some. The table includes 70,000 to 90,000 clones, roughly 75% detected once. Study-level findings and limits: After radiotherapy and ipilimumab, tumor-derived clones expanded in peripheral blood.

The receptor comes from a human donor with non-small cell lung cancer who had a complete response to radiotherapy plus ipilimumab. Source: peripheral blood, taken from a patient treated with radiotherapy plus ipilimumab. This chain links TRBV7-9 with TRBJ2-3, with D perhaps assigned TRBD1 or TRBD2 (5 bases each). CDR3 nucleotide sequence: TGTGCCAGCAGCCGGCCCGAGGGGACAGATACGCAGTATTTT. It codes for CASSRPEGTDTQYF.